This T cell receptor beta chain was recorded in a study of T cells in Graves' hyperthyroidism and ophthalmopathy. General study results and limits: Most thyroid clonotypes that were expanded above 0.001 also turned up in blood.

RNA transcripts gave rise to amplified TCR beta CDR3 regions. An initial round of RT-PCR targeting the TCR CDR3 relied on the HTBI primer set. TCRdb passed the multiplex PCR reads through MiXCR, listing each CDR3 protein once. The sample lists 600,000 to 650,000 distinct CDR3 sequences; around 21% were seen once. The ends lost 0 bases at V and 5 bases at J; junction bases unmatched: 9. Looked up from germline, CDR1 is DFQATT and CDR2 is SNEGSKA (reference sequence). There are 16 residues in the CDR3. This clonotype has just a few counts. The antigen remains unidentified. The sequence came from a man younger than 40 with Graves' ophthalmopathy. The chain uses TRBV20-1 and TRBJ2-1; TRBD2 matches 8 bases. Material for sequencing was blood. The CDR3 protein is CSARDRVGRAHNEQFF. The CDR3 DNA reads TGCAGTGCTAGAGATAGGGTCGGGAGGGCCCACAATGAGCAGTTCTTC.